This entry describes one T cell receptor (beta chain). Its antigen remains unidentified. Using immunoSEQ multiplex PCR, the repertoire was profiled, and TCRdb retains in-frame clones only, with some absent. This sample has about 150,000 clones, with about nine tenths found just once. This sample was taken from a study of T cell responses to AZD1222 COVID-19 vaccine. Study conclusions and caveats: White British donors predominated, females outnumbered males, and clonal diversity was possibly underestimated. Baseline seropositivity occurred in only a handful of AZD1222 recipients.

This CDR3 is built from 14 residues. V lost 4 bases, J lost 9 bases, and 18 bases lay in between. CDR1 SGHVS and CDR2 FQNEAQ come from the germline V gene. The specimen was peripheral blood, collected on day 0 of MenACWY control vaccination. The receptor was isolated from an adult in good health. V is TRBV7-8 and J is TRBJ1-2, with D possibly TRBD1 on 5 matching bases. The CDR3 nucleotides are TGTGCCAGCAGCTCAAACACCCTGGGACCGCGCTACACCTTC. Translated, it gives CASSSNTLGPRYTF.